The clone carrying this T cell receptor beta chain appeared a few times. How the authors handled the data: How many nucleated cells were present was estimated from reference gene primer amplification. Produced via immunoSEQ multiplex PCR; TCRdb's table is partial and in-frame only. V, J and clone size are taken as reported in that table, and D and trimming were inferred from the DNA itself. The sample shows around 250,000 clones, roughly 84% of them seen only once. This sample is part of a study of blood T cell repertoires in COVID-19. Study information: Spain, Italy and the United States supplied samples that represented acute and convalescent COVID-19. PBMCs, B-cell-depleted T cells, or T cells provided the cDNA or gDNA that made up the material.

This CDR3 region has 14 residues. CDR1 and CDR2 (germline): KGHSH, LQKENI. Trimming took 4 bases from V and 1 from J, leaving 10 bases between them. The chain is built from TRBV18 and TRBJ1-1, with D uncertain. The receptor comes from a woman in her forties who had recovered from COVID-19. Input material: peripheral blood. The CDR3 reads CASSLSGKNTEAFF. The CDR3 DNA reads TGTGCCAGCTCACTTTCCGGGAAGAACACTGAAGCTTTCTTT.